This TCR beta chain is from a study of T cell responses to AZD1222 COVID-19 vaccine. Sequencing used immunoSEQ multiplex PCR; TCRdb keeps in-frame clones, though not all of them. Of some 58,000 clones listed, approximately 89% are singletons. Germline V gene data show CDR1 as GTSNPN and CDR2 as SVGIG (reference sequence). Trimming took off 4 bases at V and 1 base at J, with 13 bases between the two ends. The CDR3 length is 14 residues. The sequence came from an adult in good health. Specimen: peripheral blood, collected on day 0 of AZD1222 vaccination. The chain has TRBV30 and TRBJ1-1, with D perhaps TRBD1 (5 bases). The chain's CDR3 is CAWNPGRRNTEAFF. DNA of the CDR3: TGTGCCTGGAACCCGGGACGGAGGAACACTGAAGCTTTCTTT.